Shown below are 19 T cell receptor beta chains from a single sample sequenced in a study of blood T cell repertoires in COVID-19. Sequenced by immunoSEQ multiplex PCR; TCRdb stores in-frame clones only, minus some. The sample shows roughly 320,000 clones, 65% to 90% of them seen only once. Sequencing input: PBMCs or T cells enriched from blood (not recorded which). The receptors were sampled from a man aged 25-45 years who had recovered from COVID-19.

The chain carries TRBV10-3 and TRBJ2-5; D gene unclear. Germline lookup yields CDR1 ENHRY and CDR2 SYGVKD. This CDR3 spans 12 amino acids. Trimming took 2 bases from V and 4 from J, leaving 5 bases between them. The CDR3 DNA reads as TGTGCCATCAGTGAGACTATAGAGACCCAGTACTTC. Encoded protein: CAISETIETQYF.

The chain's CDR3 is CASSLDRGLRVSSYEQYF. DNA for the CDR3: TGTGCCAGCAGCTTAGATAGGGGACTGCGGGTTAGCTCCTACGAGCAGTACTTC. The V and J genes are TRBV11-2 and TRBJ2-7; D perhaps matches TRBD2 (6 bases). The V and J ends lost 0 bases and 0 bases respectively, with 18 bases between them. Germline V gene data show CDR1 as SGHAT and CDR2 as FQNNGV. The CDR3 spans 18 residues.

This clone came up a few times. The V gene is TRBV28, the J gene TRBJ1-1, with 9 bases matching TRBD1. The CDR3 has 15 residues. Germline-derived CDR1 and CDR2 are MDHEN and SYDVKM. V trimming: 5 bases; J trimming: 4 bases; junction bases outside the gene matches: 8. The CDR3 nucleotides are TGTGCCAGCAGTGCCCGACAGGGGGGTAGCACTGAAGCTTTCTTT. It translates to CASSARQGGSTEAFF.

This chain uses TRBV11-2 with TRBJ1-1; TRBD1 is a possible D gene (5 bases). The V gene lost 8 bases and the J gene lost 3 bases, with 25 bases spanning the gap. Germline V gives CDR1 SGHAT, CDR2 FQNNGV. This CDR3 contains 17 residues. In DNA, the CDR3 is TGTGCCAGCTTGGGGCGGGAGGGGCGCGTGTGGGACACTGAAGCTTTCTTT. Its protein is CASLGREGRVWDTEAFF.

V is TRBV5-1 and J is TRBJ1-5, with 7 bases lining up with TRBD1. The germline CDR1 and CDR2 sequences are SGHRS and YFSETQ. The CDR3 sequence is 15 residues long. After removal of 0 bases from V and 1 base from J, the junction contained 1 base not matched to a gene. In DNA, the CDR3 is TGCGCCAGCAGCTTGGGGGGACAGAGCAATCAGCCCCAGCATTTT. Its protein product is CASSLGGQSNQPQHF.

This clone was picked up one time. The chain recombines TRBV5-6 with TRBJ2-3; tentative D call: TRBD2 (7 bases). The CDR3 has 14 residues. V lost 1 base to trimming and J lost 3 bases, with 9 bases between them. Per germline, CDR1 SGHDT and CDR2 YYEEEE. DNA for the CDR3: TGTGCCAGCAGCTTGCGGGGGGCGACAGATACGCAGTATTTT. This gives the protein CASSLRGATDTQYF. Combining the CDR3 with reference TRBV5-6 and TRBJ2-3 gives the whole variable domain DAGVTQSPTHLIKTRGQQVTLRCSPKSGHDTVSWYQQALGQGPQFIFQYYEEEERQRGNFPDRFSGHQFPNYSSELNVNALLLGDSALYLCASSLRGATDTQYFGPGTRLTVL.

J is TRBJ2-1 and V is TRBV24-1; 12 bases are shared with TRBD2. Per the germline V gene, CDR1 is KGHDR and CDR2 is SFDVKD. V was clipped by 5 bases and J by 6 bases; unmatched bases: 4. CDR3 length: 15 amino acids. In DNA, the CDR3 is TGTGCCACCAGTGCGGGACTAGCGGGTGGCAATGAGCAGTTCTTC. It encodes CATSAGLAGGNEQFF.

The chain couples TRBV28 to TRBJ1-2; maybe TRBD1 (5 bases). This CDR3 contains 14 residues. Trimming left V 5 bases short and J 5 bases short, with 15 bases between. The germline gives CDR1 MDHEN, CDR2 SYDVKM. DNA for the CDR3: TGTGCCAGCAGTCCAAGTTGGGGGGGGTATGGCTACACCTTC. Translation: CASSPSWGGYGYTF.

The chain links TRBV7-6 to TRBJ2-7, with TRBD2 as a possible D gene (6 bases). Germline CDR1 is SGHVS and CDR2 is FNYEAQ. CDR3 length: 16 amino acids. V lost 5 bases to trimming and J lost 0 bases, with 17 bases between them. CDR3 in DNA: TGTGCCAGCAGCCCCCGACTAGGCCAGAGCTCCTACGAGCAGTACTTC. Its translation is CASSPRLGQSSYEQYF.

The genes are TRBV19 and TRBJ2-7, with TRBD2 identical over 9 bases. After removal of 6 bases from V and 4 bases from J, the junction contained 7 bases not matched to a gene. Germline V gene data show CDR1 as LNHDA and CDR2 as SQIVND (reference sequence). The length of the CDR3 is 14 residues. This CDR3 reads CASRASGEGYEQYF. The CDR3 DNA reads as TGTGCCAGTAGGGCTAGCGGGGAAGGGTACGAGCAGTACTTC.

The chain combines TRBV7-9 with TRBJ1-1, with D possibly TRBD1 on 6 matching bases. This CDR3 comprises 13 residues. Germline V CDR1 and CDR2: SEHNR, FQNEAQ (reference sequence). The germline V and J ends were trimmed by 5 bases and 3 bases, with 10 bases remaining between them. The DNA for the CDR3 is TGTGCCAGCAGCCATCCAGGGGACACTGAAGCTTTCTTT. This codes for CASSHPGDTEAFF.

The chain uses TRBV14 and TRBJ1-6; D ambiguous. This CDR3 is 14 amino acids long. V lost 1 base, J lost 11 bases, and 12 bases lay in between. Germline values: CDR1 SGHDN, CDR2 FVKESK. This CDR3 is CASSQARTSTPLHF. As DNA, the CDR3 is TGTGCCAGCAGCCAAGCAAGGACTTCTACACCCCTCCACTTT.

This sequence joins TRBV5-4 and TRBJ1-2; the D is unclear. CDR1 SGHNT and CDR2 YYREEE come from the germline V gene (reference sequence). This CDR3 spans 14 amino acids. Trimming removed 4 bases from V and 6 bases from J, with 16 bases in between. The CDR3 is CASSEALRRDGYTF. In DNA form, the CDR3 reads TGTGCCAGCAGCGAGGCGTTGAGGAGGGATGGCTACACCTTC.

The gene calls are TRBV2 and TRBJ1-4; D is ambiguous. Trimming removed 6 bases from V and 8 bases from J, with 13 bases in between. The CDR3 is 13 amino acids. The germline gives CDR1 SNHLY, CDR2 FYNNEI. The CDR3 here is CASRKRLEEKLFF. The DNA of the CDR3 is TGTGCCAGCAGAAAAAGACTTGAAGAAAAACTGTTTTTT.

The chain is built from TRBV11-2 and TRBJ2-1; D not certain. V was cut by 8 bases and J by 3 bases, with 14 bases left in between. The CDR3 has 14 amino acids. CDR1 and CDR2 from the germline V gene are SGHAT and FQNNGV. The CDR3 bases are TGTGCCAGCCAACCCGTGCAGGTCTACAATGAGCAGTTCTTC. The encoded protein is CASQPVQVYNEQFF.

The J gene is TRBJ1-1, the V gene TRBV11-2; D ambiguous. The CDR3 length is 13 residues. The germline V gene encodes CDR1 SGHAT and CDR2 FQNNGV. V was clipped by 6 bases and J by 2 bases, with 10 bases between them. Written as DNA, the CDR3 is TGTGCCAGCAGTTTTAGAGCTAACACTGAAGCTTTCTTT. Residues: CASSFRANTEAFF.

The J gene is TRBJ1-2, the V gene TRBV2; D gene ambiguous. The CDR3 runs to 14 residues. V was clipped by 3 bases and J by 1 base, with 9 bases between them. The V gene's germline CDR1 is SNHLY and CDR2 FYNNEI. The CDR3 is CASSDRGSNYGYTF. The CDR3 DNA sequence: TGTGCCAGCAGTGACCGGGGAAGTAACTATGGCTACACCTTC.

The CDR3 DNA is TGTGCCAGCAGCGATCCGGGACCGGGGGCCTACGAGCAGTACTTC. Amino acid sequence: CASSDPGPGAYEQYF. V usage is TRBV21-1 and J usage is TRBJ2-7; the table's D call TRBD2 went unverified against the DNA. TRBV21-1 is an annotated pseudogene. This CDR3 contains 15 residues.

The V gene is TRBV27, the J gene TRBJ2-5; 8 bases are a match to TRBD1. CDR1 and CDR2 from the germline V gene are MNHEY and SMNVEV (reference sequence). V was clipped by 2 bases and J by 5 bases; unmatched bases: 4. This CDR3 is built from 14 residues. The CDR3 sequence is CASSLQGALETQYF. CDR3 DNA: TGTGCCAGCAGTTTACAGGGGGCTTTGGAGACCCAGTACTTC.